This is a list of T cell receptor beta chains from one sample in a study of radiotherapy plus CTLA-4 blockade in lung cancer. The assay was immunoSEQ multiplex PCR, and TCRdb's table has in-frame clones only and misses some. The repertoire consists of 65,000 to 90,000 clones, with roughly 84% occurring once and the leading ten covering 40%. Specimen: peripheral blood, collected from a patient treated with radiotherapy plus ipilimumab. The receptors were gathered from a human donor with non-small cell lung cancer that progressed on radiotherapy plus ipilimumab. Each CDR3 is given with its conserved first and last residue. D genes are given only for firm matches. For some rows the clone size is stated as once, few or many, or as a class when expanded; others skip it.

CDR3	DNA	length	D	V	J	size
CASSRATGEGTEAFF	TGTGCCAGCAGCAGAGCGACAGGGGAGGGCACTGAAGCTTTCTTT	15	TRBD1	TRBV5-4	TRBJ1-1	-
CASSEDLAGAHTQYF	TGTGCCAGCAGTGAGGACCTAGCGGGAGCTCATACGCAGTATTTT	15	TRBD2	TRBV6-1	TRBJ2-3	-
CAISDGDQPQHF	TGTGCCATCAGTGACGGTGATCAGCCCCAGCATTTT	12	-	TRBV10-3	TRBJ1-5	-
CASSPGRVGTDTQYF	TGTGCCAGCTCACCGGGCCGAGTCGGGACAGATACGCAGTATTTT	15	-	TRBV18	TRBJ2-3	-
CASRGVYTQYF	TGTGCCAGCAGGGGGGTGTATACGCAGTATTTT	11	-	TRBV6-5	TRBJ2-3	-
CASNRPPGVNTEAFF	TGTGCCAGCAATCGACCCCCAGGTGTGAACACTGAAGCTTTCTTT	15	-	TRBV6-5	TRBJ1-1	-
CASSQDKVQGLYQETQYF	TGCGCCAGCAGCCAAGATAAGGTTCAGGGACTGTACCAAGAGACCCAGTACTTC	18	-	TRBV4-1	TRBJ2-5	-
CASSEGSYEQYF	TGTGCCAGCAGTGAAGGCAGCTACGAGCAGTACTTC	12	-	TRBV6-1	TRBJ2-7	-
CASSFILSGNTIYF	TGTGCCAGCAGTTTCATTTTGTCTGGAAACACCATATATTTT	14	-	TRBV28	TRBJ1-3	-
CASSPPRNYGYTF	TGTGCCAGCAGCCCTCCCCGTAACTATGGCTACACCTTC	13	-	TRBV5-4	TRBJ1-2	-
CASSLAMGAGGSSVNEQFF	TGCGCCAGCAGCTTGGCCATGGGAGCGGGAGGGTCCTCGGTCAATGAGCAGTTCTTC	19	TRBD2	TRBV5-1	TRBJ2-1	-
CASSLGAQALTDTQYF	TGCGCCAGCAGCTTGGGGGCACAGGCCCTCACAGATACGCAGTATTTT	16	-	TRBV5-1	TRBJ2-3	-
CASTPSGQQSGYTF	TGTGCCAGCACCCCCTCGGGGCAACAGTCTGGCTACACCTTC	14	-	TRBV6-1	TRBJ1-2	-
CASSQYRGHRVDTEAFF	TGTGCCAGCAGCCAATACAGGGGGCATCGGGTTGACACTGAAGCTTTCTTT	17	TRBD1	TRBV7-9	TRBJ1-1	-
CASSFGTGGLLGSDTQYF	TGTGCCAGCAGCTTCGGGACAGGGGGCCTCCTCGGGTCAGATACGCAGTATTTT	18	TRBD1	TRBV7-9	TRBJ2-3	-
CAMRSGSATDTQYF	TGTGCCATGAGAAGCGGGAGTGCCACAGATACGCAGTATTTT	14	TRBD2	TRBV10-3	TRBJ2-3	-
CASSADRGQGVQYF	TGTGCCAGCAGCGCCGACAGGGGGCAAGGGGTGCAGTATTTT	14	TRBD1	TRBV9	TRBJ2-3	-
CASSFPESTNYGYTF	TGTGCCAGCAGCTTCCCAGAGTCAACTAACTATGGCTACACCTTC	15	-	TRBV5-4	TRBJ1-2	-
CASSPTLGDGTQPQHF	TGTGCCAGCTCACCCACTCTAGGGGACGGGACCCAGCCCCAGCATTTT	16	-	TRBV18	TRBJ1-5	-
CASSFGRADITTDTQYF	TGTGCCAGCAGCTTTGGTCGGGCAGACATAACCACAGATACGCAGTATTTT	17	-	TRBV7-9	TRBJ2-3	-
CASSGGVVGTQYF	TGCGCCAGCAGTGGAGGGGTTGTTGGGACCCAGTACTTC	13	-	TRBV10-1	TRBJ2-5	-
CASSSGQGYEQYF	TGTGCCAGCAGCTCAGGACAGGGCTACGAGCAGTACTTC	13	TRBD1	TRBV28	TRBJ2-7	few
CASSLRQGNEKLFF	TGTGCCAGCAGCTTACGGCAGGGCAATGAAAAACTGTTTTTT	14	-	TRBV5-4	TRBJ1-4	-
CAWSYISYNEQFF	TGTGCCTGGTCTTATATCTCCTACAATGAGCAGTTCTTC	13	-	TRBV30	TRBJ2-1	-
CAWSGTSGRFDEQYF	TGTGCCTGGAGCGGGACTAGCGGGAGGTTCGACGAGCAGTACTTC	15	TRBD2	TRBV30	TRBJ2-7	-
CASSQPKETQYF	TGTGCCAGCAGCCAACCAAAAGAGACCCAGTACTTC	12	-	TRBV14	TRBJ2-5	-
CASSLGLPTGNEQFF	TGTGCCAGCAGCTTGGGACTCCCCACCGGGAATGAGCAGTTCTTC	15	-	TRBV5-6	TRBJ2-1	-
CASSITSGRSGNEQFF	TGTGCCAGTAGTATCACTAGCGGGAGGTCTGGGAATGAGCAGTTCTTC	16	TRBD2	TRBV19	TRBJ2-1	-
CASQTGYEQYF	TGTGCCAGCCAGACTGGCTACGAGCAGTACTTC	11	-	TRBV28	TRBJ2-7	-
CASSLSTLTGSEQYF	TGCGCCAGCAGCCTCTCCACCCTTACGGGGAGCGAGCAGTACTTC	15	-	TRBV4-1	TRBJ2-7	-
CASSLGGQVYGYTF	TGTGCCAGCAGTTTAGGGGGACAGGTGTATGGCTACACCTTC	14	TRBD1	TRBV28	TRBJ1-2	-
CSVEEWRGGVIQYF	TGCAGCGTTGAAGAATGGAGGGGCGGGGTCATTCAGTACTTC	14	-	TRBV29-1	TRBJ2-4	-
CAWSQGGEAPLHF	TGTGCCTGGAGTCAGGGAGGTGAGGCACCCCTCCACTTT	13	-	TRBV30	TRBJ1-6	-
CASSLGQGLGEAFF	TGTGCCAGCAGCTTGGGACAGGGGTTAGGTGAAGCTTTCTTT	14	TRBD1	TRBV5-6	TRBJ1-1	few
CSAERGKLFF	TGCAGTGCTGAGAGAGGAAAACTGTTTTTT	10	-	TRBV20-1	TRBJ1-4	-
CASSPEGAGWAQYF	TGTGCCAGCAGCCCTGAAGGCGCAGGGTGGGCCCAGTACTTC	14	-	TRBV7-9	TRBJ2-5	once
CASSIPGTGPYGYTF	TGTGCCAGTAGTATCCCCGGGACAGGGCCCTATGGCTACACCTTC	15	TRBD1	TRBV19	TRBJ1-2	-
CASSQQGAGTEAFF	TGTGCCAGCAGCCAACAGGGGGCGGGCACTGAAGCTTTCTTT	14	TRBD1	TRBV11-2	TRBJ1-1	-
CASSDSGQGAEPQHF	TGTGCCAGCAGTGATTCTGGACAGGGGGCAGAGCCCCAGCATTTT	15	TRBD1	TRBV6-4	TRBJ1-5	-
CASSDSISSGTRFF	TGTGCCAGCAGTGACTCGATCTCTAGCGGGACTAGGTTCTTC	14	TRBD2	TRBV6-4	TRBJ2-1	-
CASSFRDRAEAFF	TGTGCCAGCAGCTTCAGGGATAGGGCTGAAGCTTTCTTT	13	-	TRBV7-9	TRBJ1-1	-
CASSQVRLRGVDYNEQFF	TGTGCCAGCAGCCAAGTGCGTCTCAGGGGGGTCGATTACAATGAGCAGTTCTTC	18	-	TRBV4-2	TRBJ2-1	once
CASSLDGPGAQYF	TGTGCCAGCAGCTTAGACGGTCCGGGGGCTCAGTACTTC	13	-	TRBV7-3	TRBJ2-7	-
CASSKLATSTDTQYF	TGTGCCAGCAGCAAACTAGCGACTAGCACAGATACGCAGTATTTT	15	TRBD2	TRBV7-3	TRBJ2-3	-
CASSTRTGDAFF	TGTGCCAGCAGCACACGGACAGGGGATGCTTTCTTT	12	TRBD1	TRBV7-2	TRBJ1-1	few
CASILVGGQPQHF	TGTGCCAGCATTCTGGTGGGGGGTCAGCCCCAGCATTTT	13	-	TRBV6-5	TRBJ1-5	-
CASSYSGLYGYTF	TGTGCCAGCAGTTATTCCGGACTGTATGGCTACACCTTC	13	-	TRBV6-6	TRBJ1-2	-
CASNIPLAGDYRTGELFF	TGTGCCAGCAACATCCCCTTAGCGGGAGATTACCGTACCGGGGAGCTGTTTTTT	18	TRBD2	TRBV2	TRBJ2-2	few
CASSWTQDVTDTQYF	TGTGCCAGTTCATGGACACAAGATGTGACAGATACGCAGTATTTT	15	-	TRBV6-1	TRBJ2-3	-
CASSLIAKLYQETQYF	TGTGCCAGCAGCTTGATAGCGAAACTGTACCAAGAGACCCAGTACTTC	16	-	TRBV5-6	TRBJ2-5	once
CASSLAGTDIQYF	TGTGCCAGCAGCTTGGCGGGAACTGACATTCAGTACTTC	13	-	TRBV5-4	TRBJ2-4	-
CASSLGGKTVQETQYF	TGTGCCAGCAGCTTGGGTGGGAAAACAGTCCAAGAGACCCAGTACTTC	16	-	TRBV5-4	TRBJ2-5	-
CASRDWEYNEQFF	TGTGCCAGCAGAGACTGGGAGTACAATGAGCAGTTCTTC	13	-	TRBV6-5	TRBJ2-1	-
CASSPSLGGEQFF	TGTGCCAGCTCACCTTCTTTAGGGGGTGAGCAGTTCTTC	13	-	TRBV18	TRBJ2-1	few
CSPEGLLEQYF	TGCAGCCCCGAGGGGCTATTAGAGCAGTACTTC	11	-	TRBV29-1	TRBJ2-7	-